The clone carrying this T cell receptor beta chain was detected ten times or more. The data were taken from a study of spatial heterogeneity in lung cancer. MiXCR, applied by TCRdb to the 5' RACE reads, yields one record per CDR3 protein. The data show approximately 9,000 distinct CDR3 sequences, about 5% seen once. Stated time point: sample taken at primary tumor resection. Trimming shortened V by 0 bases and J by 5 bases, and 10 bases separated the two germline ends. This CDR3 spans 14 amino acids. Looked up from germline, CDR1 is SNHLY and CDR2 is FYNNEI. V usage is TRBV2 and J usage is TRBJ2-5; D unclear. The specimen comprised PBMCs, sampled at surgery. This sequence originates from a male donor with early-stage non-small cell lung cancer. This CDR3 is CASSEARIRETQYF. CDR3 sequence (DNA): TGTGCCAGCAGTGAAGCGCGGATCCGGGAGACCCAGTACTTC.